The 9 T cell receptor beta chains below were found in one sample sequenced in a study of blood T cell repertoires in COVID-19. The data were produced by immunoSEQ multiplex PCR, yet TCRdb's version contains in-frame clones alone and is incomplete. This sample has some 120,000 clones, with roughly nine tenths found just once. The sample comprised peripheral blood. Receptor source: a human donor with active COVID-19. The donor label of this sample is uncertain.

In regard to this clone: Germline is not matched at one junction end, which may reflect a read error. This chain connects TRBV7-7 to TRBJ2-2, with 8 bases identical to TRBD1. Germline assignment: CDR1 SSHAT and CDR2 FNYEAQ (reference sequence). The CDR3 contains 15 residues. This CDR3 is CASSLDRGGTGELFF. The DNA of the CDR3 is TGTGCTAGCAGCCTAGACAGGGGAGGCACCGGGGAGCTGTTTTTT. Filled out from reference TRBV7-7 and TRBJ2-2, the complete variable domain reads GAGVSQSPRYKVTKRGQDVTLRCDPISSHATLYWYQQALGQGPEFLTYFNYEAQPDKSGLPSDRFSAERPEGSISTLTIQRTEQRDSAMYRCASSLDRGGTGELFFGEGSRLTVL.

This clone has more than one count but fewer than ten. This sequence joins TRBV19 and TRBJ2-2; TRBD1 matches 9 bases. Germline CDR1 is LNHDA and CDR2 is SQIVND (reference sequence). The V gene end was trimmed by 5 bases and the J gene end by 7 bases; junction bases not matched to a gene: 8. This CDR3 region has 15 residues. The CDR3, as DNA: TGTGCCAGTAGTCCTACGGACAGGGGAAACGGGGAGCTGTTTTTT. It yields the protein CASSPTDRGNGELFF.

The V call is TRBV4-1, the J call TRBJ1-2, with 9 bases identical to TRBD1. CDR1 is MGHRA and CDR2 is YSYEKL in the germline V gene. This CDR3 has 13 residues. V was pared by 4 bases and J by 8 bases, with 5 bases of the junction left unmatched. CDR3 in amino acids: CASSLGTGMGYTF. For the CDR3, the DNA is TGCGCCAGCAGCCTCGGGACAGGGATGGGCTACACCTTC.

V gene TRBV30 combines with J gene TRBJ1-2, with D perhaps TRBD1 (5 bases). The V gene lost 0 bases and the J gene lost 1 base, with 15 bases spanning the gap. The CDR3 is 16 residues long. Germline loops: CDR1 GTSNPN, CDR2 SVGIG (reference sequence). For the CDR3, the DNA is TGTGCCTGGAGTGTACCAGGGCGAACGTTTAACTATGGCTACACCTTC. The encoded protein is CAWSVPGRTFNYGYTF.

The gene calls are TRBV6-4 and TRBJ2-3, with 13 positions matching TRBD2. This CDR3 spans 19 amino acids. With 6 bases clipped from V and 2 bases from J, the junction kept 14 bases outside the gene matches. Germline assignment: CDR1 MRHNA and CDR2 SNTAGT. CDR3 coding DNA: TGTGCCAGCAGGGGCGCGGGACTAGCGGGGAGCTTTCCCACAGATACGCAGTATTTT. Translated, it gives CASRGAGLAGSFPTDTQYF.

The V call is TRBV4-3, the J call TRBJ1-6; tentatively, D is TRBD1 (5 bases). V was cut by 4 bases and J by 6 bases, with 10 bases left in between. This CDR3 contains 14 residues. Germline V lookup: CDR1 LGHNA, CDR2 YSLEER. The CDR3 loop is CASSPTDFNSPLHF. For the CDR3, the DNA is TGCGCCAGCAGCCCGACAGATTTTAATTCACCCCTCCACTTT.

V and J are TRBV14 and TRBJ1-5, with no clear D. Per germline, CDR1 SGHDN and CDR2 FVKESK. V shed 6 bases and J shed 0 bases, with 15 bases lying between them. CDR3 length equals 16 residues. For the CDR3, the DNA is TGTGCCAGCAGTTTTTCGGGGTCGGATAGCAATCAGCCCCAGCATTTT. Residues: CASSFSGSDSNQPQHF. The full variable domain, with the rest looked up from reference TRBV14 and TRBJ1-5, is EAGVTQFPSHSVIEKGQTVTLRCDPISGHDNLYWYRRVMGKEIKFLLHFVKESKQDESGMPNNRFLAERTGGTYSTLKVQPAELEDSGVYFCASSFSGSDSNQPQHFGDGTRLSIL.

This chain links TRBV10-2 with TRBJ1-3, with D possibly being TRBD1 (6 bases). The CDR3 is 13 residues long. Germline V CDR1 and CDR2: WSHSY, SAAADI. V lost 5 bases to trimming and J lost 2 bases, with 7 bases between them. Here the CDR3 reads CASSQGPGNTIYF. The CDR3 DNA reads TGCGCCAGCAGTCAGGGGCCTGGAAACACCATATATTTT.

The chain employs TRBV3-1 (or the pseudogene TRBV3-2) and TRBJ1-2; D uncertain. V gave up 0 bases and J gave up 8 bases, with 7 bases separating them. CDR3 length: 12 amino acids. Looked up from germline, CDR1 is LGHDT and CDR2 is YNNKEL (reference sequence). Here the CDR3 reads CASSQEGDGYTF. Written as DNA, the CDR3 is TGTGCCAGCAGCCAAGAAGGAGACGGCTACACCTTC.